A selection of T cell receptor beta chains follows, all from one sample in a study of early T cells in non-severe SARS-CoV-2 infection. MiXCR, run by TCRdb on the 5' RACE reads, gives a single entry per CDR3 protein. Here the sample spans some 73,000 distinct CDR3 sequences, about an eighth being singletons. The sample taken for sequencing was whole blood. The origin of the receptors is an adult who was a healthcare worker with PCR-confirmed SARS-CoV-2 infection or an uninfected control (not recorded which). Each CDR3 is given with its conserved first and last residue. The D gene is left open where the match is weak. Expanded clones are given a class, and other clones once, few, many or no size at all.

v_gene	d_gene	abundance	j_gene	CDR3aa	CDR3nt
TRBV29-1	TRBD1	many	TRBJ2-7	CSVPTGDEQYF	TGCAGCGTTCCGACAGGGGACGAGCAGTACTTC
TRBV7-9	-	-	TRBJ2-5	CASSALVPTETQYF	TGTGCCAGCTCAGCTTTGGTGCCGACGGAGACCCAGTACTTC
TRBV2	-	-	TRBJ1-6	CASRLTRAPLHF	TGTGCCAGCAGACTGACTCGAGCGCCCCTCCACTTT
TRBV3-1	TRBD1	few	TRBJ2-3	CASSQRQGARTDTQYF	TGTGCCAGCAGCCAAAGACAGGGGGCTCGGACAGATACGCAGTATTTT
TRBV2	-	-	TRBJ1-1	CASSDPWALNTEAFF	TGTGCCAGCAGTGACCCATGGGCCTTGAACACTGAAGCTTTCTTT
TRBV6-5	TRBD1	many	TRBJ2-2	CASRAGQEPVTGELFF	TGTGCCAGCAGGGCTGGACAGGAACCCGTGACCGGGGAGCTGTTTTTT
TRBV27	-	few	TRBJ2-3	CASSSPSSYSTDTQYF	TGTGCCAGCAGTTCACCTAGCTCCTATAGCACAGATACGCAGTATTTT
TRBV19	TRBD1	-	TRBJ1-2	CASSDTGGAGYGYTF	TGTGCCAGTAGTGATACAGGGGGCGCTGGCTATGGCTACACCTTC
TRBV20-1	-	many	TRBJ2-5	CSARDRGPKEYF	TGCAGTGCTAGAGATCGGGGGCCCAAGGAGTACTTC
TRBV5-6	TRBD1	-	TRBJ1-1	CASSWTGSLGTEAFF	TGTGCCAGCAGCTGGACAGGGTCTCTCGGGACTGAAGCTTTCTTT
TRBV6-1	-	few	TRBJ2-3	CASRGRIGTDTQYF	TGTGCCAGTAGGGGACGGATTGGCACAGATACGCAGTATTTT
TRBV27	TRBD1	-	TRBJ2-2	CATGQGLNTGELFF	TGTGCCACCGGACAGGGGCTAAACACCGGGGAGCTGTTTTTT
TRBV29-1	-	many	TRBJ2-7	CSVVWSQGQQYF	TGCAGCGTTGTTTGGTCCCAGGGGCAGCAGTACTTC
TRBV7-8	TRBD1	-	TRBJ2-1	CASSLISGDSSYNEQFF	TGTGCCAGCAGCTTAATCTCCGGGGACAGCTCCTACAATGAGCAGTTCTTC
TRBV7-2	-	few	TRBJ1-2	CASSFSLNYGYTF	TGTGCCAGCAGCTTCTCTCTAAACTATGGCTACACCTTC
TRBV6-5	-	many	TRBJ1-4	CASSYGLGGEKLFF	TGTGCCAGCAGTTACGGCCTAGGCGGAGAAAAACTGTTTTTT
TRBV29-1	-	-	TRBJ2-7	CSVEKGQNYEQYF	TGCAGCGTTGAAAAGGGACAAAACTACGAGCAGTACTTC
TRBV29-1	-	many	TRBJ1-1	CSVEGQANTEAFF	TGCAGCGTTGAGGGACAAGCCAACACTGAAGCTTTCTTT
TRBV6-2/TRBV6-3	-	few	TRBJ2-2	CASSQAGELFF	TGTGCCAGCAGTCAGGCCGGGGAGCTGTTTTTT
TRBV5-1	-	-	TRBJ2-1	CASSKQSGTSYNEQFF	TGCGCCAGCAGCAAACAATCCGGGACTTCCTACAATGAGCAGTTCTTC
TRBV7-6	-	many	TRBJ1-2	CASSKDANYGYTF	TGTGCCAGCAGCAAAGACGCCAACTATGGCTACACCTTC
TRBV24-1	TRBD2	-	TRBJ2-1	CATSDPTSSLRSYNEQFF	TGTGCCACCAGTGACCCGACTAGCAGCCTGAGGTCCTACAATGAGCAGTTCTTC
TRBV5-1	TRBD2	-	TRBJ2-7	CASSLPTSGVTSYEQYF	TGCGCCAGCAGCCTACCGACTAGCGGGGTTACCTCCTACGAGCAGTACTTC
TRBV20-1	-	few	TRBJ1-5	CSAFPDSSNQPQHF	TGCAGTGCCTTCCCTGACAGTAGCAATCAGCCCCAGCATTTT
TRBV10-1	-	few	TRBJ2-5	CASSDEMGETQYF	TGCGCCAGCAGTGATGAGATGGGGGAGACCCAGTACTTC
TRBV11-2	-	many	TRBJ1-2	CASSLDVTVSFTF	TGTGCCAGCAGCTTAGATGTGACTGTGTCTTTTACCTTC
TRBV28	-	-	TRBJ2-1	CASSFGGTEQFF	TGTGCCAGCAGTTTCGGAGGGACTGAGCAGTTCTTC
TRBV12-3/TRBV12-4	TRBD1	few	TRBJ2-7	CASIQGQGVYEQYF	TGTGCCAGCATTCAGGGACAGGGGGTCTACGAGCAGTACTTC
TRBV30	-	many	TRBJ2-1	CAWSIQYEQFF	TGTGCCTGGAGTATCCAGTATGAGCAGTTCTTC
TRBV9	-	-	TRBJ2-5	CASSVDASGRQETQYF	TGTGCCAGCAGCGTAGATGCCTCGGGACGTCAAGAGACCCAGTACTTC
TRBV14	-	-	TRBJ1-5	CASSQPAPYRPQHF	TGTGCCAGCAGCCAACCGGCACCTTATCGGCCCCAGCATTTT
TRBV6-5	TRBD1	-	TRBJ2-5	CASSRQGHQETQYF	TGTGCCAGCAGTAGACAGGGCCACCAAGAGACCCAGTACTTC
TRBV28	TRBD1	few	TRBJ2-5	CASSLVSPSTGGKKTQYF	TGTGCCAGCAGTTTAGTGTCCCCCTCGACAGGGGGCAAGAAGACCCAGTACTTC
TRBV14	-	many	TRBJ1-5	CASSQETYQPQHF	TGTGCCAGCAGCCAAGAAACATATCAGCCCCAGCATTTT
TRBV30	-	-	TRBJ2-7	CAWKGGSSYEQYF	TGTGCCTGGAAAGGCGGAAGCTCCTACGAGCAGTACTTC
TRBV7-3	-	few	TRBJ1-2	CASSLTGVEGYTF	TGTGCCAGCAGCTTAACAGGGGTTGAGGGCTACACCTTC
TRBV10-2	-	many	TRBJ2-5	CASSESETQYF	TGCGCCAGCAGTGAGTCGGAGACCCAGTACTTC
TRBV20-1	-	few	TRBJ2-1	CSARDQATNEQFF	TGCAGTGCTAGAGATCAGGCCACCAATGAGCAGTTCTTC
TRBV10-2	TRBD1	few	TRBJ2-1	CASSALDRGLGYEQFF	TGCGCCAGCAGTGCCCTCGACAGGGGGCTTGGTTATGAGCAGTTCTTC